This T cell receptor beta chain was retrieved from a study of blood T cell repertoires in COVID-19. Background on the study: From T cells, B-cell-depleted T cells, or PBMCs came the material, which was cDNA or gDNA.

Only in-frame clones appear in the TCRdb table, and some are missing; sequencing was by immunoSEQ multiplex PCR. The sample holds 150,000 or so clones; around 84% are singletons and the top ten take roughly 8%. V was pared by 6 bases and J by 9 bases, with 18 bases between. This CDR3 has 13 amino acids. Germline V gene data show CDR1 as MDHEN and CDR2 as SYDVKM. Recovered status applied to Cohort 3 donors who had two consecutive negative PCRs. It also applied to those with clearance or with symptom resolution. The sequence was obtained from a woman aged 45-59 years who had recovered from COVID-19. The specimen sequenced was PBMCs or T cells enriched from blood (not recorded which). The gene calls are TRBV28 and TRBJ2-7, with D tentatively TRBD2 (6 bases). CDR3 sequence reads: CASRPGTASGQYF. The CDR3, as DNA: TGTGCCAGCAGACCCGGGACTGCTAGTGGGCAGTACTTC.